These 2 T cell receptor beta chains share one sample of origin, sequenced in a study of cytomegalovirus exposure and HLA in healthy donors. The study ran its PCR with 60 Vbeta and 13 Jbeta primers. Sequencing used immunoSEQ multiplex PCR; TCRdb keeps in-frame clones, though not all of them. Of around 200,000 clones listed, over 65% are singletons. Material: PBMCs. Receptor source: a man between 35 and 55 years old in good health and CMV-seronegative.

This CDR3 reads CASSFGQGKNIQYF. For the CDR3, the DNA is TGTGCCAGCAGTTTTGGACAGGGGAAAAACATTCAGTACTTC. The chain has TRBV27 and TRBJ2-4; 9 positions match TRBD1. CDR1 is MNHEY, CDR2 SMNVEV, per germline (reference sequence). The ends lost 3 bases at V and 4 bases at J; junction bases unmatched: 1. This CDR3 is built from 14 residues.

V and J are TRBV5-1 and TRBJ2-1, with 10 bases identical to TRBD2. Germline CDR1 reads SGHRS; CDR2 reads YFSETQ. The CDR3 loop spans 16 amino acids. Trimming removed 4 bases from V and 4 bases from J; junction bases left unmatched: 8. The CDR3 reads CASSPVAGGGYNEQFF. Here the CDR3 DNA reads TGCGCCAGCAGCCCCGTAGCGGGAGGTGGGTACAATGAGCAGTTCTTC.